The 28 T cell receptor beta chains presented below share a single source sample, sequenced in a study of cytomegalovirus exposure and HLA in healthy donors. The PCR used 60 Vbeta and 13 Jbeta primers. Assay used: immunoSEQ multiplex PCR; TCRdb lists only in-frame clones, some missing. The table shows approximately 220,000 clones, with 76% occurring only once. Source material: PBMCs. These receptors all stem from a man aged 18 to 30 in good health and CMV-seronegative.

CDR3 nucleotides: TGTGCCAGCAGCCTTCGTTCAGGGCGCTACGAGCAGTACTTC. It encodes CASSLRSGRYEQYF. This chain connects TRBV9 to TRBJ2-7; possibly TRBD1 for D (5 bases). Trimming stripped 4 bases from V and 3 bases from J, with 14 bases between. CDR1 is SGDLS, CDR2 YYNGEE, per germline. This CDR3 comprises 14 residues.

The rearrangement uses TRBV7-2 and TRBJ1-1; tentative D call: TRBD1 (5 bases). This CDR3 is 14 amino acids long. Germline loops: CDR1 SGHTA, CDR2 FQGNSA. Trimming took off 5 bases at V and 4 bases at J, with 14 bases between the two ends. This chain's CDR3 is CASSPAGFGTEAFF. The DNA for the CDR3 is TGTGCCAGCAGCCCGGCAGGGTTCGGCACTGAAGCTTTCTTT.

This clone was found once. The gene calls are TRBV10-2 and TRBJ2-1; D possibly corresponds to TRBD2 (5 bases). The CDR3 sequence is 12 residues long. In germline, CDR1 is WSHSY, CDR2 SAAADI. Trimming left V 8 bases short and J 6 bases short, with 11 bases between. CDR3 bases: TGCGCCAGCCGAGAGGGAAGCAATGAGCAGTTCTTC. Translation: CASREGSNEQFF.

As concerns this clone: Germline and junction disagree at one end, which may indicate a read error. The V call is TRBV7-9, the J call TRBJ2-1, with D maybe TRBD2 (5 bases). The CDR3 covers 16 residues. From germline, CDR1 is SEHNR and CDR2 FQNEAQ (reference sequence). The CDR3 sequence is CSSSPWAGSSYNEQFF. CDR3 nucleotides: TGTTCCAGCAGCCCATGGGCGGGCAGCTCCTACAATGAGCAGTTCTTC. Variable domain in full (rest from reference TRBV7-9 and TRBJ2-1): DTGVSQNPRHKITKRGQNVTFRCDPISEHNRLYWYRQTLGQGPEFLTYFQNEAQLEKSRLLSDRFSAERPKGSFSTLEIQRTEQGDSAMYLCSSSPWAGSSYNEQFFGPGTRLTVL.

The chain's CDR3 is CSALPAGSYEQYF. The DNA of the CDR3 is TGCAGCGCTCTGCCAGCGGGGTCCTACGAGCAGTACTTC. This chain connects TRBV29-1 to TRBJ2-7; 7 nucleotides align to TRBD2. The germline V gene has CDR1 SQVTM and CDR2 ANQGSEA. CDR3 length: 13 residues. V lost 7 bases and J lost 1; bases outside the gene matches: 7.

This clone was detected a few times. The chain couples TRBV19 to TRBJ1-3, with D uncertain. This CDR3 region has 15 residues. Germline CDR1 and CDR2: LNHDA and SQIVND (reference sequence). V was trimmed by 3 bases and J by 5 bases, leaving 14 bases between them. CDR3 sequence reads: CASSISSRPRNTIYF. The CDR3 nucleotides read TGTGCCAGTAGTATTTCGTCCAGGCCGCGAAACACCATATATTTT.

The chain has TRBV19 and TRBJ2-2; 9 nucleotides agree with TRBD2. Trimming cost V 4 bases and J 8 bases; bases outside gene matches: 5. This CDR3 is built from 14 residues. Germline CDR1 reads LNHDA; CDR2 reads SQIVND (reference sequence). The CDR3 DNA sequence: TGTGCCAGTAGTACCCTAGCGGGAACAGGGGAGCTGTTTTTT. Translated: CASSTLAGTGELFF.

The rearrangement links TRBV6-6 to TRBJ2-6; 7 positions match TRBD1. The germline gives CDR1 MNHNY, CDR2 SVGAGI (reference sequence). The V gene end was trimmed by 6 bases and the J gene end by 2 bases; junction bases not matched to a gene: 4. This CDR3 is built from 15 residues. The CDR3 DNA reads as TGTGCCAGCAGAACTGGACAGGCTGGGGCCAACGTCCTGACTTTC. The encoded protein is CASRTGQAGANVLTF.

The chain employs TRBV25-1 and TRBJ2-1; 11 bases are a match to TRBD1. V shed 1 base, J shed 8 bases, and the junction held 7 bases outside the gene matches. Germline CDR1 MGHDK, CDR2 SYGVNS. The CDR3 is 16 residues long. The DNA of the CDR3 is TGTGCCAGCAGTGAATTCAGGACAGGGGGCTATGATGAGCAGTTCTTC. Translating it yields CASSEFRTGGYDEQFF.

The chain combines TRBV27 with TRBJ2-1; 11 bases map to TRBD2. CDR1 MNHEY and CDR2 SMNVEV come from the germline V gene (reference sequence). There are 16 residues in the CDR3. The junction had 5 bases not matched to a gene; V was cut back by 6 bases and J by 1 base. CDR3 sequence: CASSPIAGGSYNEQFF. CDR3 DNA sequence: TGTGCCAGCAGCCCAATAGCGGGAGGGTCCTACAATGAGCAGTTCTTC.

A few counts support this clone. The gene calls are TRBV7-2 and TRBJ2-7; D remains ambiguous. Germline assignment: CDR1 SGHTA and CDR2 FQGNSA. Trimming removed 2 bases at V and 3 bases at J, with 2 bases between. The CDR3 contains 11 residues. The CDR3 protein is CASSLYYEQYF. CDR3 sequence (DNA): TGTGCCAGCAGCTTATACTACGAGCAGTACTTC.

This chain connects TRBV30 to TRBJ1-4; TRBD1 might be the D (5 bases). V lost 5 bases and J lost 4, with 11 bases in between. Germline V gives CDR1 GTSNPN, CDR2 SVGIG (reference sequence). This CDR3 is 13 amino acids long. The CDR3 region is CAWSQGSNEKLFF. CDR3 in DNA: TGTGCCTGGTCCCAGGGCAGTAATGAAAAACTGTTTTTT.

This chain uses TRBV7-3 with TRBJ1-1, with 11 bases matching TRBD1. The J segment lost 1 base and the V segment lost 2 bases, leaving 0 bases of the junction unmatched. Per germline, CDR1 SGHTA and CDR2 FQGTGA. The CDR3 runs 15 residues. The chain's CDR3 is CASSLGTGGNTEAFF. CDR3 bases: TGTGCCAGCAGCTTAGGGACAGGGGGGAACACTGAAGCTTTCTTT.

The V and J genes are TRBV19 and TRBJ1-5; TRBD1 aligns across 11 bases. CDR1 and CDR2 (germline): LNHDA, SQIVND (reference sequence). The length of the CDR3 is 17 residues. V shed 4 bases, J shed 7 bases, and the junction held 12 bases outside the gene matches. CDR3 loop: CASSKGTGGRAEQPQHF. The CDR3 DNA sequence: TGTGCCAGTAGTAAAGGGACAGGGGGGCGAGCGGAACAGCCCCAGCATTTT.

The V and J genes are TRBV5-1 and TRBJ2-1; 7 bases fit TRBD1. In germline, CDR1 is SGHRS, CDR2 YFSETQ. V was pared by 8 bases and J by 5 bases, with 1 base of the junction left unmatched. The CDR3 totals 11 residues. The CDR3 nucleotides read TGCGCCAGTGGGACAGACAATGAGCAGTTCTTC. This encodes CASGTDNEQFF.

The CDR3 DNA reads TGTGCCAGCAGTTACTCGGTTTCGGGGGACGGAAACACCATATATTTT. Amino acids: CASSYSVSGDGNTIYF. V and J are TRBV6-6 and TRBJ1-3; D perhaps matches TRBD1 (5 bases). This CDR3 has 16 residues. Trimming took off 0 bases at V and 4 bases at J, with 13 bases between the two ends. CDR1 MNHNY and CDR2 SVGAGI come from the germline V gene (reference sequence).

This chain uses TRBV30 with TRBJ1-6, with a possible D match to TRBD1 (6 bases). V shed 0 bases and J shed 5 bases, with 11 bases lying between them. This CDR3 has 15 residues. The germline V gene has CDR1 GTSNPN and CDR2 SVGIG (reference sequence). The CDR3 protein is CAWSVLRGHNSPLHF. The CDR3 DNA follows: TGTGCCTGGAGTGTACTCAGGGGCCATAATTCACCCCTCCACTTT.

This clone was picked up one time. This chain uses TRBV7-9 with TRBJ2-7; 9 nucleotides agree with TRBD1. Germline CDR1 is SEHNR and CDR2 is FQNEAQ (reference sequence). After removal of 5 bases from V and 3 bases from J, the junction contained 8 bases not matched to a gene. CDR3 length: 15 residues. CDR3 loop: CASSLTGGSNYEQYF. The DNA for the CDR3 is TGTGCCAGCAGCCTGACAGGGGGTTCAAACTACGAGCAGTACTTC. Full variable domain (remainder filled in from reference TRBV7-9 and TRBJ2-7): DTGVSQNPRHKITKRGQNVTFRCDPISEHNRLYWYRQTLGQGPEFLTYFQNEAQLEKSRLLSDRFSAERPKGSFSTLEIQRTEQGDSAMYLCASSLTGGSNYEQYFGPGTRLTVT.

The chain links TRBV7-3 to TRBJ2-2, with 10 nucleotides matching TRBD1. CDR3 length: 15 residues. Germline-derived CDR1 and CDR2 are SGHTA and FQGTGA. Trimming took 6 bases from V and 3 from J; bases not matched to a gene: 4. This CDR3 is CASRSGTGDTGELFF. CDR3 DNA: TGTGCCAGCAGGTCCGGGACAGGGGACACCGGGGAGCTGTTTTTT. Full variable domain (rest looked up from reference TRBV7-3 and TRBJ2-2): GAGVSQTPSNKVTEKGKYVELRCDPISGHTALYWYRQSLGQGPEFLIYFQGTGAADDSGLPNDRFFAVRPEGSVSTLKIQRTERGDSAVYLCASRSGTGDTGELFFGEGSRLTVL.

The V call is TRBV7-9, the J call TRBJ2-4; TRBD2 matches at 7 bases. Germline V gene sequence: CDR1 SEHNR, CDR2 FQNEAQ (reference sequence). This CDR3 spans 12 amino acids. Germline trimming cut 8 bases from V and 9 bases from J; bases unmatched to any gene: 7. The CDR3 nucleotides are TGTGCCAGCCGGCCCGGGGAGGGCATTCAGTACTTC. This translates into CASRPGEGIQYF.

J is TRBJ2-1 and V is TRBV11-3; D is possibly TRBD2 (6 bases). V gave up 0 bases and J gave up 6 bases, with 9 bases separating them. From germline, CDR1 is SGHNT and CDR2 YENEEA. The CDR3 extends over 14 amino acids. The CDR3 DNA is TGTGCCAGCAGCTTAGAGGGGGACTTCAATGAGCAGTTCTTC. This encodes CASSLEGDFNEQFF. Drawing the rest from reference TRBV11-3 and TRBJ2-1, the complete variable domain is EAGVVQSPRYKIIEKKQPVAFWCNPISGHNTLYWYLQNLGQGPELLIRYENEEAVDDSQLPKDRFSAERLKGVDSTLKIQPAELGDSAVYLCASSLEGDFNEQFFGPGTRLTVL.

This clone was detected only once. The chain employs TRBV20-1 and TRBJ1-1, with 9 bases aligning to TRBD1. This CDR3 region has 11 residues. The V gene's germline CDR1 is DFQATT and CDR2 SNEGSKA (reference sequence). After removal of 4 bases from V and 7 bases from J, the junction contained 1 base not matched to a gene. CDR3 sequence reads: CSATDRGEAFF. The CDR3 DNA sequence: TGCAGTGCTACGGACAGGGGTGAAGCTTTCTTT.

The chain is built from TRBV5-1 and TRBJ2-2, with 8 positions matching TRBD1. CDR1 is SGHRS, CDR2 YFSETQ, per germline. Unmatched junction bases numbered 10, after V lost 2 bases and J lost 7 bases. This CDR3 contains 16 residues. The CDR3: CASSLDRGQFGGELFF. In DNA, the CDR3 is TGCGCCAGCAGCTTAGACAGGGGTCAATTTGGCGGGGAGCTGTTTTTT. Using reference TRBV5-1 and TRBJ2-2 for the parts outside the CDR3, the full variable domain is KAGVTQTPRYLIKTRGQQVTLSCSPISGHRSVSWYQQTPGQGLQFLFEYFSETQRNKGNFPGRFSGRQFSNSRSEMNVSTLELGDSALYLCASSLDRGQFGGELFFGEGSRLTVL.

A few counts support this clone. The chain combines TRBV5-6 with TRBJ2-7; D call uncertain. This CDR3 has 14 residues. Germline CDR1 reads SGHDT; CDR2 reads YYEEEE. V was trimmed by 0 bases and J by 3 bases, leaving 10 bases between them. The CDR3 sequence: CASSLDRQNYEQYF. The CDR3 coding sequence is TGTGCCAGCAGCTTGGACCGCCAGAACTACGAGCAGTACTTC.

CDR3 region: CASSFALVTDTQYF. CDR3 bases: TGTGCCAGCAGCTTTGCGCTAGTCACAGATACGCAGTATTTT. The rearrangement uses TRBV7-2 and TRBJ2-3; D remains unclear. The CDR3 runs 14 residues. V was cut by 3 bases and J by 2 bases, with 9 bases left in between. Germline-derived CDR1 and CDR2 are SGHTA and FQGNSA.

The chain joins TRBV5-4 to TRBJ2-7; D perhaps matches TRBD1 (6 bases). Trimming took 4 bases from V and 2 from J, leaving 13 bases between them. The CDR3 length is 14 residues. Germline lookup yields CDR1 SGHNT and CDR2 YYREEE (reference sequence). The CDR3: CASSPSGAAYEQYF. The CDR3, as DNA: TGTGCCAGCAGCCCGTCAGGGGCCGCCTACGAGCAGTACTTC.

This clone was picked up a small number of times. The CDR3 sequence is CASSLVDQWGGYTF. Here the CDR3 DNA reads TGTGCCAGCAGCTTAGTAGACCAGTGGGGCGGCTACACCTTC. The genes are TRBV7-2 and TRBJ1-2, with D possibly being TRBD1 (5 bases). Germline lookup yields CDR1 SGHTA and CDR2 FQGNSA. CDR3 length: 14 residues. Between the trimmed V and J ends, which lost 1 base and 8 bases, there was a span of 14 bases. The full variable domain, in which reference TRBV7-2 and TRBJ1-2 provide the parts outside the CDR3, is GAGVSQSPSNKVTEKGKDVELRCDPISGHTALYWYRQSLGQGLEFLIYFQGNSAPDKSGLPSDRFSAERTGGSVSTLTIQRTQQEDSAVYLCASSLVDQWGGYTFGSGTRLTVV.

CDR3 sequence (DNA): TGTGCCAGCAGCGTAGGACACGGGGGGGTGGATGAAAAACTGTTTTTT. This encodes CASSVGHGGVDEKLFF. V usage is TRBV9 and J usage is TRBJ1-4; possible D gene TRBD1, 5 bases. The CDR3 covers 16 residues. Germline V gene lookup returns CDR1 SGDLS and CDR2 YYNGEE. Trimming stripped 0 bases from V and 6 bases from J, with 15 bases between. The full variable domain, rest sourced from reference TRBV9 and TRBJ1-4, is DSGVTQTPKHLITATGQRVTLRCSPRSGDLSVYWYQQSLDQGLQFLIQYYNGEERAKGNILERFSAQQFPDLHSELNLSSLELGDSALYFCASSVGHGGVDEKLFFGSGTQLSVL.